One and the same sample provided the 32 T cell receptor beta chains below, sequenced in a study of control samples from healthy donors and cancer patients. Using immunoSEQ multiplex PCR, the repertoire was profiled, and TCRdb retains in-frame clones only, with some absent. The repertoire has about 150,000 clones, roughly nine tenths of them found once; the top ten carry 4.9%. Input material: blood. The receptors originated from a man aged 30-40 years in good health.

This clone was seen a single time. The chain carries TRBV7-3 and TRBJ2-3, with D uncertain. Germline lookup yields CDR1 SGHTA and CDR2 FQGTGA. V lost 1 base and J 2 bases, leaving 7 bases between the germline ends. This CDR3 comprises 14 residues. CDR3 residues: CASSLKGYTDTQYF. In DNA, the CDR3 is TGTGCCAGCAGCTTAAAAGGATACACAGATACGCAGTATTTT.

The rearrangement uses TRBV3-1 (or the pseudogene TRBV3-2) and TRBJ2-3; TRBD2 matches 14 bases. The J segment lost 4 bases and the V segment lost 4 bases, leaving 7 bases of the junction unmatched. Germline V lookup: CDR1 LGHDT, CDR2 YNNKEL (reference sequence). CDR3 length: 17 amino acids. This CDR3 reads CASSPRGLAGGSDTQYF. The CDR3, as DNA: TGTGCCAGCAGCCCCCGTGGACTAGCGGGGGGATCAGATACGCAGTATTTT.

The gene calls are TRBV9 and TRBJ2-5, with D possibly TRBD2 on 5 matching bases. CDR1 and CDR2 (germline): SGDLS, YYNGEE. Trimming took 9 bases from V and 4 from J, leaving 19 bases between them. This CDR3 comprises 14 residues. In nucleotides, the CDR3 is TGTGCCACATCCTCCGGGGTGGGAATAGAGACCCAGTACTTC. Translating gives CATSSGVGIETQYF.

In nucleotides, the CDR3 is TGTGCCAGCTCCCCGGGACAGGGGGTTATCTCTGGGGCCAACGTCCTGACTTTC. Residues: CASSPGQGVISGANVLTF. This rearrangement joins TRBV18 to TRBJ2-6; 11 bases align to TRBD1. From germline, CDR1 is KGHSH and CDR2 LQKENI. The length of the CDR3 is 18 residues. Losses at the gene ends were 6 bases for V and 0 bases for J; bases not matched to a gene: 7.

The J gene is TRBJ2-7, the V gene TRBV15; unclear D gene. V lost 3 bases and J lost 7, with 22 bases in between. Per the germline V gene, CDR1 is LNHNV and CDR2 is YYDKDF (reference sequence). The CDR3 has 16 residues. The CDR3 DNA reads TGTGCCACCAGCAGCTCTCTGGTGGATCCCATGGGGGAGCAGTACTTC. This sequence encodes CATSSSLVDPMGEQYF.

The chain carries TRBV29-1 and TRBJ2-1; D is perhaps TRBD2 (6 bases). Between the trimmed V and J ends, which lost 4 bases and 0 bases, there was a span of 16 bases. This CDR3 is built from 16 residues. In germline, CDR1 is SQVTM, CDR2 ANQGSEA. The CDR3 loop is CSVVYREMGSYNEQFF. CDR3 in DNA: TGCAGCGTTGTCTATCGGGAGATGGGCTCCTACAATGAGCAGTTCTTC.

This clone was counted a few times. The chain employs TRBV4-3 and TRBJ2-1; 7 nucleotides align to TRBD2. J lost 5 bases, V lost 0 bases, and 4 bases had no gene match. This CDR3 is 15 amino acids long. CDR1 and CDR2 (germline): LGHNA, YSLEER. The CDR3: CASSQDLAVNNEQFF. The CDR3 bases are TGCGCCAGCAGCCAAGATCTAGCGGTCAACAATGAGCAGTTCTTC.

The chain recombines TRBV2 with TRBJ2-3, with 16 nucleotides matching TRBD2. This CDR3 comprises 19 residues. Germline trimming cut 6 bases from V and 1 base from J; bases unmatched to any gene: 10. Germline CDR1 SNHLY, CDR2 FYNNEI. As DNA, the CDR3 is TGTGCCAGCAGCTCGGGACTAGCGGGGGGGCGACGCGGCACAGATACGCAGTATTTT. Residues: CASSSGLAGGRRGTDTQYF.

V gene TRBV19 combines with J gene TRBJ1-4; a weak D match, TRBD1 (5 bases). V lost 10 bases, J lost 0 bases, and 15 bases lay in between. CDR1 is LNHDA, CDR2 SQIVND, per germline (reference sequence). CDR3 size: 15 residues. The DNA for the CDR3 is TGTGCCACCCGAGGTGGGGCCGCAACTAATGAAAAACTGTTTTTT. Translating gives CATRGGAATNEKLFF.

V and J are TRBV4-3 and TRBJ2-5; the D gene is possibly TRBD2 (6 bases). CDR1 is LGHNA, CDR2 YSLEER, per germline. The CDR3 length is 15 residues. Trimming removed 1 base at V and 4 bases at J, with 13 bases between. CDR3 sequence: CASSQVAAWGETQYF. The CDR3 coding sequence is TGCGCCAGCAGCCAAGTAGCGGCATGGGGAGAGACCCAGTACTTC.

The chain joins TRBV7-3 to TRBJ2-3; 9 bases align to TRBD2. The germline gives CDR1 SGHTA, CDR2 FQGTGA. The CDR3 consists of 16 residues. The ends lost 5 bases at V and 4 bases at J; junction bases unmatched: 10. The chain's CDR3 is CASSPGTSRVADTQYF. In DNA, the CDR3 is TGTGCCAGCAGCCCCGGGACTAGCAGGGTGGCAGATACGCAGTATTTT.

Comments on this clone: Other DNA sequences in this specimen translate into the identical CDR3. V is TRBV18 and J is TRBJ2-7, with 7 bases lining up with TRBD2. The CDR3 spans 11 residues. Trimming took 3 bases from V and 7 from J; bases not matched to a gene: 0. Per the germline V gene, CDR1 is KGHSH and CDR2 is LQKENI. The CDR3 coding sequence is TGTGCCAGCTCACCGGGGGGGGAGCAGTACTTC. It translates to CASSPGGEQYF. Using reference TRBV18 and TRBJ2-7 for the parts outside the CDR3, the full variable domain is NAGVMQNPRHLVRRRGQEARLRCSPMKGHSHVYWYRQLPEEGLKFMVYLQKENIIDESGMPKERFSAEFPKEGPSILRIQQVVRGDSAAYFCASSPGGEQYFGPGTRLTVT.

The CDR3 reads CASSQDRDRGYSGANVLTF. CDR3 coding DNA: TGCGCCAGCAGCCAAGATAGGGACAGGGGCTACTCTGGGGCCAACGTCCTGACTTTC. The chain links TRBV4-3 to TRBJ2-6, with 10 bases lining up with TRBD1. The CDR3 runs to 19 residues. CDR1 is LGHNA, CDR2 YSLEER, per germline. The V and J ends lost 0 bases and 0 bases, in that order; junction bases with no gene match: 5.

The chain is built from TRBV6-5 and TRBJ1-1; D may be TRBD1 (6 bases). V was trimmed by 6 bases and J by 2 bases, leaving 13 bases between them. The CDR3 is made up of 14 amino acids. Germline-derived CDR1 and CDR2 are MNHEY and SVGAGI. The CDR3 loop reads CASSLDRANTEAFF. For the CDR3, the DNA is TGTGCCAGCAGCCTGGACAGAGCAAACACTGAAGCTTTCTTT.

The chain links TRBV10-3 to TRBJ2-1, with 8 positions matching TRBD2. This CDR3 is 13 amino acids long. Trimming took 11 bases from V and 5 from J; bases not matched to a gene: 8. Germline values: CDR1 ENHRY, CDR2 SYGVKD. CDR3 coding DNA: TGTGCCTCTCGCGGGAGGACCGACAATGAGCAGTTCTTC. It translates to CASRGRTDNEQFF.

The rearrangement joins TRBV5-1 to TRBJ1-2, with 7 bases that match TRBD1. CDR1 SGHRS and CDR2 YFSETQ come from the germline V gene. Trimming at V came to 3 bases and at J to 0 bases, leaving 2 bases not matched to a gene. The CDR3 runs to 14 residues. This chain's CDR3 is CASSSGQPNYGYTF. The DNA for the CDR3 is TGCGCCAGCAGCTCGGGACAGCCTAACTATGGCTACACCTTC.

This clone was seen only once. The V call is TRBV7-2, the J call TRBJ2-5; 7 bases agree with TRBD2. CDR3 size: 17 residues. Germline lookup yields CDR1 SGHTA and CDR2 FQGNSA. The ends lost 3 bases at V and 5 bases at J; junction bases unmatched: 15. CDR3 coding DNA: TGTGCCAGCAGCTTGCTCTTTCTAGCGGTGGTCGGGGAGACCCAGTACTTC. Translation: CASSLLFLAVVGETQYF.

This clone was detected once. The chain couples TRBV24-1 to TRBJ2-3; no reliable D call. V lost 5 bases to trimming and J lost 3 bases, with 8 bases between them. Germline values: CDR1 KGHDR, CDR2 SFDVKD. CDR3 length equals 13 residues. The CDR3 protein is CATSAVHTDTQYF. In DNA, the CDR3 is TGTGCCACCAGTGCAGTTCATACAGATACGCAGTATTTT.

Details on this clone: Within the sample, other DNA sequences also encode this same CDR3. This chain joins TRBV6-5 and TRBJ1-1; D is unresolved. The CDR3 sequence is 14 residues long. CDR1 is MNHEY, CDR2 SVGAGI, per germline. Trimming pared 0 bases from V and 3 bases from J, leaving 8 bases between. The CDR3 DNA follows: TGTGCCAGCAGTTACTCGCGGGGTGACACTGAAGCTTTCTTT. It encodes CASSYSRGDTEAFF.

The chain is built from TRBV24-1 and TRBJ2-7, with TRBD2 matching over 11 bases. The germline V gene has CDR1 KGHDR and CDR2 SFDVKD. The CDR3 is made up of 18 amino acids. V lost 3 bases and J lost 6; bases outside the gene matches: 15. CDR3: CATSDPRPSGRSYGEQYF. CDR3 sequence (DNA): TGTGCCACCAGTGATCCCCGACCTAGCGGGAGGTCGTATGGCGAGCAGTACTTC.

This clone was observed a single time. This rearrangement joins TRBV7-3 to TRBJ1-2, with D perhaps TRBD1 (5 bases). The germline V gene has CDR1 SGHTA and CDR2 FQGTGA. V was trimmed by 5 bases and J by 2 bases, leaving 12 bases between them. This CDR3 comprises 14 residues. The CDR3 nucleotides read TGTGCCAGCAGCCCCGGGGGGGGAAACTATGGCTACACCTTC. Protein: CASSPGGGNYGYTF.

The chain links TRBV9 to TRBJ2-3; 8 positions agree with TRBD1. The germline V gene has CDR1 SGDLS and CDR2 YYNGEE. CDR3 length equals 16 residues. Losses at the gene ends were 1 base for V and 7 bases for J; bases not matched to a gene: 11. CDR3 sequence reads: CASSVQDRVSANTQYF. The CDR3 nucleotides read TGTGCCAGCAGCGTACAGGACAGGGTCAGTGCAAATACGCAGTATTTT. Combining the CDR3 with reference TRBV9 and TRBJ2-3 gives the whole variable domain DSGVTQTPKHLITATGQRVTLRCSPRSGDLSVYWYQQSLDQGLQFLIQYYNGEERAKGNILERFSAQQFPDLHSELNLSSLELGDSALYFCASSVQDRVSANTQYFGPGTRLTVL.

The J gene is TRBJ2-1, the V gene TRBV4-1; D could derive from TRBD1 or TRBD2 (5 bases each). With 1 base removed from V and 9 bases from J, the gap between germline ends came to 10 bases. Germline V gene lookup returns CDR1 MGHRA and CDR2 YSYEKL. The CDR3 has 13 residues. CDR3 nucleotide sequence: TGCGCCAGCAGCCAAGCGGTGAGGGGTGAGCAGTTCTTC. Encoded protein: CASSQAVRGEQFF.

The chain employs TRBV15 and TRBJ2-1; perhaps TRBD1 as D (5 bases). The V gene lost 2 bases and the J gene lost 7 bases, with 12 bases spanning the gap. The CDR3 sequence is 14 residues long. CDR1 LNHNV and CDR2 YYDKDF come from the germline V gene (reference sequence). The CDR3 nucleotides are TGTGCCACCAGCAGACAAAAGGGGCTGAATGAGCAGTTCTTC. Protein: CATSRQKGLNEQFF.

In its sample, this clone was seen once. The J gene is TRBJ2-2, the V gene TRBV9, with D unresolved. CDR3 length equals 13 residues. CDR1 and CDR2 (germline): SGDLS, YYNGEE. The ends were cut back, 2 bases at V and 3 bases at J, with 5 bases in the middle. Here the CDR3 reads CASSVWDTGELFF. The CDR3 DNA reads TGTGCCAGCAGCGTCTGGGACACCGGGGAGCTGTTTTTT.

This chain connects TRBV19 to TRBJ2-1, with TRBD2 matching 9 bases. The CDR3 has 15 amino acids. Germline V CDR1 and CDR2: LNHDA, SQIVND (reference sequence). V was clipped by 3 bases and J by 3 bases; unmatched bases: 3. In DNA form, the CDR3 reads TGTGCCAGTAGTATTAGCGGGAGTATCTACAATGAGCAGTTCTTC. Amino acid sequence: CASSISGSIYNEQFF. Full variable domain (missing parts from reference TRBV19 and TRBJ2-1): DGGITQSPKYLFRKEGQNVTLSCEQNLNHDAMYWYRQDPGQGLRLIYYSQIVNDFQKGDIAEGYSVSREKKESFPLTVTSAQKNPTAFYLCASSISGSIYNEQFFGPGTRLTVL.

The CDR3 region has the DNA TGTGCCACCAGTGACCCGGGCGGGGGGGCATCGGCGACGCAGTATTTT. This codes for CATSDPGGGASATQYF. The chain links TRBV24-1 to TRBJ2-3, with 9 bases that match TRBD2. V lost 4 bases and J lost 9; bases outside the gene matches: 13. Germline CDR1 reads KGHDR; CDR2 reads SFDVKD. The CDR3 consists of 16 residues.

The chain carries TRBV6-2 or TRBV6-3 and TRBJ2-2, with TRBD1 as a possible D gene (5 bases). The V gene's germline CDR1 is MNHEY and CDR2 SVGEGT. CDR3 length: 15 residues. With 2 bases removed from V and 5 bases from J, the gap between germline ends came to 12 bases. Written as DNA, the CDR3 is TGTGCCAGCAGTTACGAGAAGGGGCGGACCGGGGAGCTGTTTTTT. Translated, it gives CASSYEKGRTGELFF.

The V call is TRBV5-1, the J call TRBJ2-1; 13 bases map to TRBD2. The V and J ends lost 1 base and 11 bases, in that order; junction bases with no gene match: 6. The CDR3 extends over 15 amino acids. Germline lookup yields CDR1 SGHRS and CDR2 YFSETQ. CDR3 in amino acids: CASSLWTSGGGQQFF. CDR3 nucleotides: TGCGCCAGCAGCTTGTGGACTAGCGGGGGCGGCCAGCAGTTCTTC. Using reference TRBV5-1 and TRBJ2-1 for the parts outside the CDR3, the full variable domain is KAGVTQTPRYLIKTRGQQVTLSCSPISGHRSVSWYQQTPGQGLQFLFEYFSETQRNKGNFPGRFSGRQFSNSRSEMNVSTLELGDSALYLCASSLWTSGGGQQFFGPGTRLTVL.

The chain employs TRBV29-1 and TRBJ2-1; 10 nucleotides align to TRBD2. This CDR3 spans 15 amino acids. Trimming at V came to 7 bases and at J to 1 base, leaving 7 bases not matched to a gene. CDR1 and CDR2 from the germline V gene are SQVTM and ANQGSEA. In nucleotides, the CDR3 is TGCAGCGGAGCCGGGACTAGCGAGTCCTACAATGAGCAGTTCTTC. Translated: CSGAGTSESYNEQFF.

The genes are TRBV2 and TRBJ2-7, with no clear D. Trimming cost V 7 bases and J 6 bases, with 10 bases left between them. Germline loops: CDR1 SNHLY, CDR2 FYNNEI. This CDR3 contains 11 residues. CDR3 amino acids: CASTVVFEQYF. The CDR3 DNA follows: TGTGCCAGCACCGTCGTTTTCGAGCAGTACTTC. Full variable domain (remainder filled in from reference TRBV2 and TRBJ2-7): EPEVTQTPSHQVTQMGQEVILRCVPISNHLYFYWYRQILGQKVEFLVSFYNNEISEKSEIFDDQFSVERPDGSNFTLKIRSTKLEDSAMYFCASTVVFEQYFGPGTRLTVT.

A single count supports this clone. The chain uses TRBV3-1 (or the pseudogene TRBV3-2) and TRBJ2-3; D is ambiguous. The CDR3 has 13 residues. Per the germline V gene, CDR1 is LGHDT and CDR2 is YNNKEL (reference sequence). Trimming shortened V by 5 bases and J by 3 bases, and 9 bases separated the two germline ends. The CDR3 loop reads CASSDRGTDTQYF. The DNA for the CDR3 is TGTGCCAGCAGCGATCGAGGAACAGATACGCAGTATTTT.